This TCR beta chain was sequenced for a study of cytomegalovirus exposure and HLA in healthy donors. Study as a whole: The Caucasian-associated ancestry cluster contained approximately 81% of the approximately 410 genotyped donors. Study conclusions and caveats: Rarity marked most TCR sequences, yet some public TCRs occurred in many donors. Later on, analysis showed that most CMV-associated TCR beta chains appeared to be HLA-restricted.

Of note for this clone: Its antigen remains unknown.

The PCR was carried out with 60 Vbeta primers and 13 Jbeta primers. The protocol was immunoSEQ multiplex PCR, while the TCRdb copy is restricted to in-frame clones and leaves out a portion. The sample shows 110,000 or so clones, approximately 80% of them seen only once. Germline CDR1 LNHDA, CDR2 SQIVND (reference sequence). V lost 4 bases to trimming and J lost 1 base; unmatched junction nucleotides: 6. The CDR3 has 15 residues. The V gene is TRBV19, the J gene TRBJ1-1; 7 nucleotides line up with TRBD1. Material: PBMCs. The TCR was taken from a man younger than 35 in good health and CMV-seropositive. This CDR3 reads CASSKVPGGNTEAFF. The CDR3 DNA follows: TGTGCCAGTAGTAAGGTCCCAGGGGGGAACACTGAAGCTTTCTTT.